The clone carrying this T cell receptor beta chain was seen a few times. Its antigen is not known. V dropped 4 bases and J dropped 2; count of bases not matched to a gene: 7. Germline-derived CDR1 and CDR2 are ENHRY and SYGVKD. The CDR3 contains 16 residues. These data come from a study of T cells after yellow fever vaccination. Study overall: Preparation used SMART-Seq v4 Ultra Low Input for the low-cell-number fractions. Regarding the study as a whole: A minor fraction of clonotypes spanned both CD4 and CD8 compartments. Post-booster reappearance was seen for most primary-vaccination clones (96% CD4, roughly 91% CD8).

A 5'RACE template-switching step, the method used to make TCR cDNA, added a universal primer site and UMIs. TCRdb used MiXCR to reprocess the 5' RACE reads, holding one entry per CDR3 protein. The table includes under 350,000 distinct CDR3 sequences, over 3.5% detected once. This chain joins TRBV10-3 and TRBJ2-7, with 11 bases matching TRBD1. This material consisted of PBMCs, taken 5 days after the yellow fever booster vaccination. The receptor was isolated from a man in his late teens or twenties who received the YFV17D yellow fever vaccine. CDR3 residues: CAISGPGQGETYEQYF. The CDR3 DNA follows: TGTGCCATCAGTGGACCGGGACAGGGGGAAACCTACGAGCAGTACTTC.